Listed here is a single T cell receptor beta chain. TEMRA cells were FACS-enriched, while CD8+ and CD4+ T cells were negatively isolated. V shed 3 bases and J 4 bases; nucleotides not matched to a gene: 9. Germline lookup yields CDR1 MGHRA and CDR2 YSYEKL. The CDR3 covers 18 residues. The record originates from a study of CD8 T cells in Susac syndrome. With random hexamers, reverse transcription was performed on about 0.45 to 1 ug of RNA. An immunoSEQ multiplex PCR generated amplified TCR beta CDR3 products spanning 54 Vbeta and 13 Jbeta. A single record per CDR3 protein comes from TCRdb applying MiXCR to the immunoSEQ multiplex PCR reads. Of some 450,000 distinct CDR3 sequences listed, approximately 85% are singletons.

The V call is TRBV4-1, the J call TRBJ2-1; 13 nucleotides line up with TRBD2. The receptor was isolated from a human donor with multiple sclerosis. Input material: CD8+ T cells from PBMCs. Written as DNA, the CDR3 is TGCGCCAGCAGCCAGTATTTGCCGGGACTAGCGGGGTACAATGAGCAGTTCTTC. The encoded protein is CASSQYLPGLAGYNEQFF.